This T cell receptor (beta chain) derives from a study of blood T cell repertoires in COVID-19. On the study more broadly: Recovery meant two consecutive negative NP/OP PCR tests, professional clearance, or resolved symptoms. PBMCs, B-cell-depleted T cells, or T cells were the source of the cDNA or gDNA that made up the material. COVID-19 samples, acute and convalescent, were from the United States, Italy and Spain.

The CDR3 totals 16 residues. With V trimmed by 3 bases and J by 2 bases, 6 bases remained unmatched. Per the germline V gene, CDR1 is KGHDR and CDR2 is SFDVKD. Original processing notes: Reference gene primer amplification in the assay estimated nucleated cell counts. Libraries were prepared by immunoSEQ multiplex PCR; TCRdb keeps only in-frame clonotypes and omits some of them. V and J calls and clone size are copied from that table; D and trimming were computed from the DNA. The sample consists of 330,000 or so clones, around 87% of them appearing once. Material for sequencing was PBMCs or T cells enriched from blood (not recorded which). The chain employs TRBV24-1 and TRBJ2-1, with 7 positions matching TRBD1. This TCR was sampled from a man aged 40-49 years in a cohort exposed to, infected with or recovered from COVID-19 (not recorded which). The chain's CDR3 is CATSDPRTGTYNEQFF. CDR3 sequence (DNA): TGTGCCACCAGTGATCCTAGGACAGGTACCTACAATGAGCAGTTCTTC.